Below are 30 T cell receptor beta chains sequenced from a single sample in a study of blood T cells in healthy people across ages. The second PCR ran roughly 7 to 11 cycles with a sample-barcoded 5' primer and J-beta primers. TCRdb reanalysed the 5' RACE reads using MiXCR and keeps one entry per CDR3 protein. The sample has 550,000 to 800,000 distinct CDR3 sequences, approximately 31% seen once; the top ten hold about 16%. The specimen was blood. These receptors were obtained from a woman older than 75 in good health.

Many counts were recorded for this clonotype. The CDR3 bases are TGTGCCAGCAGTTCCCCTGGCGGGGCCCACAATGAGCAGTTCTTC. Amino acid sequence: CASSSPGGAHNEQFF. The chain joins TRBV6-5 to TRBJ2-1; D is possibly TRBD2 (6 bases). The CDR3 spans 15 residues. Germline CDR1 reads MNHEY; CDR2 reads SVGAGI. With 4 bases removed from V and 5 bases from J, the gap between germline ends came to 15 bases.

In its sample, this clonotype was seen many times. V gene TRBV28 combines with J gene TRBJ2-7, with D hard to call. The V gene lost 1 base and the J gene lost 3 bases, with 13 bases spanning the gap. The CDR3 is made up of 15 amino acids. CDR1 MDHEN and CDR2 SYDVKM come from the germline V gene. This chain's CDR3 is CASSLSKGLDYEQYF. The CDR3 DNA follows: TGTGCCAGCAGTTTATCAAAGGGTCTGGACTACGAGCAGTACTTC.

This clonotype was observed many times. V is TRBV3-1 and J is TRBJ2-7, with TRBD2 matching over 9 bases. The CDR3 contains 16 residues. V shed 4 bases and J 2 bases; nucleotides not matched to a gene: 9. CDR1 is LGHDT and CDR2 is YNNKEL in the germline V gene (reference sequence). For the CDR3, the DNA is TGTGCCAGCAGCCCCAGGTCGACTAGCGGCCCCTACGAGCAGTACTTC. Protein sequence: CASSPRSTSGPYEQYF.

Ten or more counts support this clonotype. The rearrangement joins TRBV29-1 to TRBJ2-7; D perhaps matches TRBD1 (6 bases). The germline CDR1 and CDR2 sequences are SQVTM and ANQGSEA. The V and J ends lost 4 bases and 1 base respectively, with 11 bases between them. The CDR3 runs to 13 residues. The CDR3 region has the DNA TGCAGCGTTGCAGGGGTGGGGTCCTACGAGCAGTACTTC. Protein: CSVAGVGSYEQYF.

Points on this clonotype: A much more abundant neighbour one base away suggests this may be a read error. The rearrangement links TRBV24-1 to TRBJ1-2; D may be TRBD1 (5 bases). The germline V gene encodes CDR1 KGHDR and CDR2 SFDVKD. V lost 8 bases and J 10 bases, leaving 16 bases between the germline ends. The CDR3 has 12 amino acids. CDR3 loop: CATNERGVDYTF. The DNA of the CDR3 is TGTGCCACCAATGAAAGGGGTGTTGACTACACCTTC.

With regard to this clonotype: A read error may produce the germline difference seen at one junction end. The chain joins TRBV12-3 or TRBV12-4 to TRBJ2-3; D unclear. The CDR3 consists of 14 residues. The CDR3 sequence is CASSSRRVADTQYF. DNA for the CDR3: TGTGCCAGCAGTTCCCGACGAGTCGCAGATACGCAATATTTT.

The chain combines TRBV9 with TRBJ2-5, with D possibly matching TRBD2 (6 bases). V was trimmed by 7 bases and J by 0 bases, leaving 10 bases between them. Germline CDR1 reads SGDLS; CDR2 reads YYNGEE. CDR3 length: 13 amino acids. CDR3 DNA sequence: TGTGCCAGCGGAGGGATCAACCAAGAGACCCAGTACTTC. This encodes CASGGINQETQYF. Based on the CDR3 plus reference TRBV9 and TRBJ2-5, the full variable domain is DSGVTQTPKHLITATGQRVTLRCSPRSGDLSVYWYQQSLDQGLQFLIQYYNGEERAKGNILERFSAQQFPDLHSELNLSSLELGDSALYFCASGGINQETQYFGPGTRLLVL.

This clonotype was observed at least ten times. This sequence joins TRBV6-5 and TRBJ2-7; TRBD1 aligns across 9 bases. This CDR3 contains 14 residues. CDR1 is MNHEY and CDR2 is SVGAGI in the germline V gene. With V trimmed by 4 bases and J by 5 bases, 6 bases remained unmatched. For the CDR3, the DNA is TGTGCCAGCAGTTCCTGGACAGGGGTCAACGAGCAGTACTTC. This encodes CASSSWTGVNEQYF.

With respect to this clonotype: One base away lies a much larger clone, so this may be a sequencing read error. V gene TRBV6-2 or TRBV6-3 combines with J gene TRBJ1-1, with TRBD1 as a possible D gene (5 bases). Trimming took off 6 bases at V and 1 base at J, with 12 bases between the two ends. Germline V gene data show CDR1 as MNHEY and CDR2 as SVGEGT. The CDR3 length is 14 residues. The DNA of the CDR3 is TGTGCCAGCAGGTACAACGGACAGAACACTGAAGCTTTCTTT. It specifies CASRYNGQNTEAFF.

DNA of the CDR3: TGTGCCAGCAGTAATCCGGGACAGTCCTACGAGCAGTACTTC. As protein: CASSNPGQSYEQYF. The genes are TRBV28 and TRBJ2-7; 7 bases are a match to TRBD1. This CDR3 has 14 residues. In germline, CDR1 is MDHEN, CDR2 SYDVKM. V was clipped by 5 bases and J by 1 base; unmatched bases: 5.

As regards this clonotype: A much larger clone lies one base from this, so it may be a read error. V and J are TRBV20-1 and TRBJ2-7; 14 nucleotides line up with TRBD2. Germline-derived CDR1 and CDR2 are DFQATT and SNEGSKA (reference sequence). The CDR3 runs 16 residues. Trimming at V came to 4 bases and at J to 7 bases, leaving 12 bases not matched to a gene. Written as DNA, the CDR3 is TGCAGTGCTACGACGGGACTAGCGGGGGATTACAATGAGCAGTACTTC. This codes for CSATTGLAGDYNEQYF.

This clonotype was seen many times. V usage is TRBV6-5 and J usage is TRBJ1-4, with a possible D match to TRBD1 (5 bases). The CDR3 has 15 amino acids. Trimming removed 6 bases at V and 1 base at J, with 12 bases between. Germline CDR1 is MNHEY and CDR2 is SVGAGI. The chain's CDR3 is CASSDQGGTNEKLFF. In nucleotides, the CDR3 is TGTGCCAGCAGCGACCAGGGAGGAACTAATGAAAAACTGTTTTTT.

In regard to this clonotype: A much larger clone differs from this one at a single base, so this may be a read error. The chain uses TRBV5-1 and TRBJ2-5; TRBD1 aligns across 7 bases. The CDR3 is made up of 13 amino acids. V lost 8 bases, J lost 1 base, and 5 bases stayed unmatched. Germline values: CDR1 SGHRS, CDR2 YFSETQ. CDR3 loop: CARGQMGQETQYF. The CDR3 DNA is TGCGCCAGGGGACAGATGGGCCAAGAGACCCAGTACTTC.

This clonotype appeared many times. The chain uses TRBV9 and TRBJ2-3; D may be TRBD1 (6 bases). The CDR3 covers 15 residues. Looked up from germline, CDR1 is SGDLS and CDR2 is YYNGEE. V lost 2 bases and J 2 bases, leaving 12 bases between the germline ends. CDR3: CASSVRTAATDTQYF. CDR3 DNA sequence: TGTGCCAGCAGCGTTAGGACAGCTGCCACAGATACGCAGTATTTT.

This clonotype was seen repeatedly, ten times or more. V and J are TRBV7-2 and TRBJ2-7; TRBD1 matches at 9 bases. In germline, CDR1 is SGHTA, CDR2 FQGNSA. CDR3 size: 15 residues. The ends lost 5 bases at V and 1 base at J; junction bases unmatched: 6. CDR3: CASSRQQGASYEQYF. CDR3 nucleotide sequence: TGTGCCAGCAGCAGACAACAGGGGGCTTCCTACGAGCAGTACTTC.

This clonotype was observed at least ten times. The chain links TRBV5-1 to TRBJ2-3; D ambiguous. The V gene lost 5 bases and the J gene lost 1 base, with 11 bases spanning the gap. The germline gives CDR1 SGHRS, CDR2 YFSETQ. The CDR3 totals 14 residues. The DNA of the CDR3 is TGCGCCAGCAGGCCTACCTCGGGCACAGATACGCAGTATTTT. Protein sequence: CASRPTSGTDTQYF. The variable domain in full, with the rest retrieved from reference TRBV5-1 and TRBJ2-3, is KAGVTQTPRYLIKTRGQQVTLSCSPISGHRSVSWYQQTPGQGLQFLFEYFSETQRNKGNFPGRFSGRQFSNSRSEMNVSTLELGDSALYLCASRPTSGTDTQYFGPGTRLTVL.

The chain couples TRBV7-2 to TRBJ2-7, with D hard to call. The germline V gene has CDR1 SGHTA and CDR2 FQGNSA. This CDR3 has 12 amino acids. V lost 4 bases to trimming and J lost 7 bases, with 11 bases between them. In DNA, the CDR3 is TGTGCCAGCAGCTCTTTCCAGGCTGAGCAGTACTTC. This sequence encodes CASSSFQAEQYF. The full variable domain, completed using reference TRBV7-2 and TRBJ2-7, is GAGVSQSPSNKVTEKGKDVELRCDPISGHTALYWYRQSLGQGLEFLIYFQGNSAPDKSGLPSDRFSAERTGGSVSTLTIQRTQQEDSAVYLCASSSFQAEQYFGPGTRLTVT.

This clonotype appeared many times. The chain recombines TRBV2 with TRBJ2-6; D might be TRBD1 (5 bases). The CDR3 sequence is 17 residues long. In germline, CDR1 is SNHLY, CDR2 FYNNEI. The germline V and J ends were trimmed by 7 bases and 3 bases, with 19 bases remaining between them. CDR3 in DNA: TGTGCCAGCAAGAGAACCAGGGAAGGGAATGGGGCCAACGTCCTGACTTTC. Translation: CASKRTREGNGANVLTF.

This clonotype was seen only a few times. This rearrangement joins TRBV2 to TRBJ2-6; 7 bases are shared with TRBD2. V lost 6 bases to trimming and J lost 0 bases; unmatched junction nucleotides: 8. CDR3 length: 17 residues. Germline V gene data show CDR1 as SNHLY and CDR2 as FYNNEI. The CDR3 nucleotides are TGTGCCAGCAGGGCCGCGGGGGATTCCTCTGGGGCCAACGTCCTGACTTTC. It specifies CASRAAGDSSGANVLTF.

Here the CDR3 reads CASSSEGGAYEQYF. In DNA form, the CDR3 reads TGTGCCAGCAGCTCGGAGGGAGGGGCCTACGAGCAGTACTTC. The rearrangement uses TRBV7-2 and TRBJ2-5; 7 bases agree with TRBD2. Near its end, the DNA agrees better with TRBJ2-7, so the J call may be wrong. The CDR3 is 14 amino acids. CDR1 and CDR2 from the germline V gene are SGHTA and FQGNSA.

The CDR3 loop reads CASSEPIRGYTF. CDR3 nucleotide sequence: TGTGCCAGCAGTGAGCCCATCAGAGGCTACACCTTC. This chain joins TRBV2 and TRBJ1-2, with D unresolved. This CDR3 is 12 amino acids long. The germline V gene has CDR1 SNHLY and CDR2 FYNNEI. The V end was cut by 3 bases, the J end by 8 bases, with 10 bases between.

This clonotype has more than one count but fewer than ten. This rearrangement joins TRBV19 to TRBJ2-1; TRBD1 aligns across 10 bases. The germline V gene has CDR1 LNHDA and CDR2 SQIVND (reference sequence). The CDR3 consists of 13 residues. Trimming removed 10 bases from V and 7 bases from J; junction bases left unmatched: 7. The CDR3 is CATRQGAMNEQFF. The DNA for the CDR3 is TGTGCCACCAGACAGGGGGCGATGAATGAGCAGTTCTTC.

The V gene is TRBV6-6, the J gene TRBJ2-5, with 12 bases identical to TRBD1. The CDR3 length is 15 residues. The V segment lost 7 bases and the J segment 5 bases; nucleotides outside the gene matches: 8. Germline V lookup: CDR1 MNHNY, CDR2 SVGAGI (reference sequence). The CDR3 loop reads CASTSPGQGAETQYF. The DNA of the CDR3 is TGTGCCAGCACCTCTCCGGGACAGGGGGCGGAGACCCAGTACTTC.

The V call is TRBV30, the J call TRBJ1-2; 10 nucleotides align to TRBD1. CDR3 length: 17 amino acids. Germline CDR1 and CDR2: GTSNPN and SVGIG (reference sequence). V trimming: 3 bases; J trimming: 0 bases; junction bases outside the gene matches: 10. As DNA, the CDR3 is TGTGCCTGGAGCGTCCCGGGACAGGGGTTAGCTAACTATGGCTACACCTTC. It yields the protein CAWSVPGQGLANYGYTF.

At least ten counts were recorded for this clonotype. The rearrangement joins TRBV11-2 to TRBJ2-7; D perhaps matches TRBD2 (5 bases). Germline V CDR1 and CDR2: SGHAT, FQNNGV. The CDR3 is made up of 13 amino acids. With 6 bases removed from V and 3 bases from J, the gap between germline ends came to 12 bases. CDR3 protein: CASSRAGGYEQYF. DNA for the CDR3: TGTGCCAGCAGTAGGGCAGGAGGCTACGAGCAGTACTTC.

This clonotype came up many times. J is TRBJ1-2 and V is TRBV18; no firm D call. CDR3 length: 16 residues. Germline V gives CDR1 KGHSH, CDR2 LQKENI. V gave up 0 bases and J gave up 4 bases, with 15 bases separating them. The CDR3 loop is CASSPPDLLIGYGYTF. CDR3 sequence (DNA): TGTGCCAGCTCACCACCGGATCTACTCATCGGCTATGGCTACACCTTC.

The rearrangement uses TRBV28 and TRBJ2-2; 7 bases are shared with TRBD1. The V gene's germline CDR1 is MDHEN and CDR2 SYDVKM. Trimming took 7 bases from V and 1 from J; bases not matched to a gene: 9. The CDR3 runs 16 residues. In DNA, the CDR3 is TGTGCCAGCATTACTTCGGACAGGTTGAACACCGGGGAGCTGTTTTTT. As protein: CASITSDRLNTGELFF. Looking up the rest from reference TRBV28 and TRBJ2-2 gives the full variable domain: DVKVTQSSRYLVKRTGEKVFLECVQDMDHENMFWYRQDPGLGLRLIYFSYDVKMKEKGDIPEGYSVSREKKERFSLILESASTNQTSMYLCASITSDRLNTGELFFGEGSRLTVL.

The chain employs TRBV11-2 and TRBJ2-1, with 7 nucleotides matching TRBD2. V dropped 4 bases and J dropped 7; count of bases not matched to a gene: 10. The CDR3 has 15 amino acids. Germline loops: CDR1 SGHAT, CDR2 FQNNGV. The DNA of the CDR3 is TGTGCCAGCAGCTCCTTAGCGGAGGGAGGGAATGAGCAGTTCTTC. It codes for CASSSLAEGGNEQFF.

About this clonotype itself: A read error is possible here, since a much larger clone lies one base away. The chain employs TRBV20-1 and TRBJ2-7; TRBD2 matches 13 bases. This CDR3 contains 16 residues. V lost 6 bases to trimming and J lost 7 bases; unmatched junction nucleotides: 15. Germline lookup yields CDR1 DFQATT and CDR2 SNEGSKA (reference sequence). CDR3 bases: TGCAGTGCCACGACCCCACTAGCGGGGGGGAAAAATGAGCAGTACTTC. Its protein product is CSATTPLAGGKNEQYF.

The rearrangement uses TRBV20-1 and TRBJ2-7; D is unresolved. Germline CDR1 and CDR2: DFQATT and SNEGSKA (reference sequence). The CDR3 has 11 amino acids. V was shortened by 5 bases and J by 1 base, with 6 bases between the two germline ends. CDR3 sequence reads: CSAYESYEQYF. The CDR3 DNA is TGCAGTGCTTATGAGTCCTACGAGCAGTACTTC.